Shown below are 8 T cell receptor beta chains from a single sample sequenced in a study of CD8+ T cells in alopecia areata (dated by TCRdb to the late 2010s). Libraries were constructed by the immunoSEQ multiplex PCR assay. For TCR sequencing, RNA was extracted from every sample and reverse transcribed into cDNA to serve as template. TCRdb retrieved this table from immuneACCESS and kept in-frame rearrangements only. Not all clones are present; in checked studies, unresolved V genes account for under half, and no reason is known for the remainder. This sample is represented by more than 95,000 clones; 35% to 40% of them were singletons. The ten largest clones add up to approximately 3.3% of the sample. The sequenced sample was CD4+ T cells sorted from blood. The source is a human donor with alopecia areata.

CDR3 loop: CASSPGLAGGMETQYF. CDR3 sequence (DNA): TGCGCCAGCAGCCCAGGACTAGCGGGGGGGATGGAGACCCAGTACTTC. The V gene is TRBV4-1, the J gene TRBJ2-5, with 15 bases identical to TRBD2. V lost 4 bases, J lost 5 bases, and 5 bases stayed unmatched. The CDR3 consists of 16 residues. CDR1 is MGHRA and CDR2 is YSYEKL in the germline V gene.

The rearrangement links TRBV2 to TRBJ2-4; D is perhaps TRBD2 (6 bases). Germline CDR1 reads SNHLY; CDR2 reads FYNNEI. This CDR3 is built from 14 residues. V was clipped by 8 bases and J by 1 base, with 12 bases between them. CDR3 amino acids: CASWDAGAKNIQYF. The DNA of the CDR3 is TGTGCCAGCTGGGACGCGGGGGCCAAAAACATTCAGTACTTC.

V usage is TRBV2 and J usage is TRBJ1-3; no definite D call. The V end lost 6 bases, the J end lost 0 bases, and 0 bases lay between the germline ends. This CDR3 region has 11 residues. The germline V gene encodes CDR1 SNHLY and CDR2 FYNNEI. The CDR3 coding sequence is TGTGCCAGCAGCTCTGGAAACACCATATATTTT. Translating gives CASSSGNTIYF.

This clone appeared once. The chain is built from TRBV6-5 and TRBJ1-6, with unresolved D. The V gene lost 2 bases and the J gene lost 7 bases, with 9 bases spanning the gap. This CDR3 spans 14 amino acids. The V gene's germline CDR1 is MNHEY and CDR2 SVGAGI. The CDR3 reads CASSYGGKNSPLHF. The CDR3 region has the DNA TGTGCCAGCAGTTACGGAGGGAAAAATTCACCCCTCCACTTT.

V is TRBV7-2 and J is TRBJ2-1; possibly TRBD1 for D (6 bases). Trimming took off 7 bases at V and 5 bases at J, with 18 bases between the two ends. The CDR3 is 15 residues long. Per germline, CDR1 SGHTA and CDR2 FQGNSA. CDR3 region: CASTMDSVPNNEQFF. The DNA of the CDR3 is TGTGCCAGCACCATGGACAGTGTCCCGAACAATGAGCAGTTCTTC.

The DNA for the CDR3 is TGTGCCAGTACCCTAGCGGGGGCGCGCACAGATACGCAGTATTTT. This sequence encodes CASTLAGARTDTQYF. This chain uses TRBV7-9 with TRBJ2-3; 10 positions match TRBD2. Per germline, CDR1 SEHNR and CDR2 FQNEAQ (reference sequence). This CDR3 has 15 residues. Trimming cost V 9 bases and J 1 base; bases outside gene matches: 7.

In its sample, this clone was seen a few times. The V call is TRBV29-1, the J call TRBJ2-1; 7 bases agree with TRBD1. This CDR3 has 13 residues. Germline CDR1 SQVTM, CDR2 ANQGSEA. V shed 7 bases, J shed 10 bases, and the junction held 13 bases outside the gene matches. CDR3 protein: CSAKTGTAKEQFF. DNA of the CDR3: TGCAGCGCCAAAACCGGGACAGCAAAAGAGCAGTTCTTC.

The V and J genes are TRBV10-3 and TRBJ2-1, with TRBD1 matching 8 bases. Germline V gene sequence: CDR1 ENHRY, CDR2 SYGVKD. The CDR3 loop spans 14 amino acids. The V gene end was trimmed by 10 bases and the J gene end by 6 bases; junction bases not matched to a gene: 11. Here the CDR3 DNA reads TGTGCCAGTAGTCGACAGGGGTTGTCCAATGAGCAGTTCTTC. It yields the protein CASSRQGLSNEQFF.